This paragraph covers one TCR beta chain sequence. It lacks a known antigen. No base-level quality is on record; no much larger clone is a single base apart. TCR beta CDR3 regions were sequenced from DNA using the immunoSEQ Assay. The paper's processing steps were these. T cell density was computed as TCR beta template counts normalized to usable DNA estimated by amplifying housekeeping genes. The preseqR package was used to estimate richness by extrapolating to 400,000 templates for PBMC samples and to 120,000 templates for tissue samples. Clonality was defined by subtracting Pielou's evenness from one. To identify tissue-enriched TCRs, differential abundance testing was run on productive amino-acid clonotypes with a minimum total count of 5 and an alpha of 0.1. The Jaccard Index and the Morisita Overlap Index were used to measure repertoire overlap between compartments. TCR beta CDR3s were clustered by GLIPH together with public tetramer-defined viral CDR3s, and at least three viral sequences plus V-gene enrichment were required for viral motifs. TCRdb took over this immuneACCESS table, retaining in-frame rearrangements with V and J assigned. Such tables are incomplete; in checked studies, under half of the missing clones stem from an unresolved V gene, and the remainder is unexplained. V and J calls and clone size are given by that table; D and trimming were obtained from the DNA. Within this sample are 2,000 to 2,500 clones, with roughly 40% of them counted one time only. The ten top clones hold roughly a tenth of the sample.

The source of the sample is a study of T cells in localized non-small cell lung cancer (dated by TCRdb to about 2020). Background on the whole study: The study examined T cell repertoires in 236 patients with early-stage NSCLC and compared tumors with uninvolved tumor-adjacent lungs. All 250 or so NSCLC patients in the cohort were treatment-naive and had localized lung tumors that were resected. A mean age of around 66 years was recorded for the NSCLC patients, of whom approximately 130 were male and some 100 were female. The paper as a whole reports these results and caveats: A median of roughly 56 of the top 100 tumor clones were detected in paired uninvolved adjacent lung, and 25 to 35 of these tumor clones were also found among the top 100 clones of the paired uninvolved adjacent lung. Uninvolved tumor-adjacent lung showed the highest T cell clonality, higher than tumor, which suggests more focused antigenic responses in the uninvolved tumor-adjacent lung. Longer overall survival was associated with higher T cell density in blood, whereas shorter survival was associated with higher clonality in adjacent lung. Since the design was exploratory, TCR variables were selected using unadjusted p-values with no false-discovery rate correction. Because multi-region tumor sequencing was not done, intratumor heterogeneity could not be ruled out.

At diagnosis, tumor, uninvolved tumor-adjacent lung and peripheral blood were collected and then preserved as a mix of FFPE and fresh-frozen material. The receptor comes from a male donor older than 55 with stage II squamous cell lung carcinoma. Here the sequenced sample was lung tumor tissue, taken before any cancer treatment.

The CDR3 loop reads CASSWAGGLSNEKLFF. At the DNA level, the sequence is TGTGCCAGCAGCTGGGCGGGGGGGCTCAGTAATGAAAAACTGTTTTTT. The sequence links TRBV7-7 to TRBJ1-4, with a tentative D gene TRBD1 over 6 matching bases. V is pared back by 4 bases and J by 4 bases, with 16 bases lying between the germline termini. From a lookup of the germline V gene (reference sequence), CDR1 and CDR2 are SSHAT and FNYEAQ. The CDR3 runs 16 residues from the cysteine to the phenylalanine. The sequence is cut down to CDR3 DNA, 48 bases in frame from base 1.